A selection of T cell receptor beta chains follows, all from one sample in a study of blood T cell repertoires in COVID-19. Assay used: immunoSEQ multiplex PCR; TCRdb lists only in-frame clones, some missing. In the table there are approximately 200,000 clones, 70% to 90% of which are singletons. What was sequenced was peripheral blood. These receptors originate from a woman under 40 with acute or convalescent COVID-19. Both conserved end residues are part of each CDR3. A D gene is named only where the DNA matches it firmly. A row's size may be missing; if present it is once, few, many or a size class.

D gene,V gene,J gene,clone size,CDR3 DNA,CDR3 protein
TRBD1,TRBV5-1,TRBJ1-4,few,TGCGCCAGCAGCATACAGGGGGCGGATGAAAAACTGTTTTTT,CASSIQGADEKLFF
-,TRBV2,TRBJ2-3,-,TGTGCCAGCAGTGATCAACAGGTTCCTAGCACAGATACGCAGTATTTT,CASSDQQVPSTDTQYF
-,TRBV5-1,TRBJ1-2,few,TGCGCCAGCAGCCTGGGACAAGATTCCTCATACTATGGCTACACCTTC,CASSLGQDSSYYGYTF
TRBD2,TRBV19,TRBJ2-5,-,TGTGCCAGTAGTATTCCGGGACTAGGGACAGAGACCCAGTACTTC,CASSIPGLGTETQYF
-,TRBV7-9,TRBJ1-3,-,TGTGCCAGCAGCTTAAGGGACTTGAACACCATATATTTT,CASSLRDLNTIYF
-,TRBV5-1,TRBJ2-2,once,TGCGCCAGCAGCTTGGTACAGGTGGACACCGGGGAGCTGTTTTTT,CASSLVQVDTGELFF
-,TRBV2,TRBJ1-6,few,TGTGCCAGCAGTGACGGGGGTATGGGTAATTCACCCCTCCACTTT,CASSDGGMGNSPLHF
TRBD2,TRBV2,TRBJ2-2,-,TGTGCCAGCAATGGGGGGACTACGAACACCGGGGAGCTGTTTTTT,CASNGGTTNTGELFF
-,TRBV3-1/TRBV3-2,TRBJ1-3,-,TGTGCCAGCAGCCAATATCGGTCAGGAAACACCATATATTTT,CASSQYRSGNTIYF
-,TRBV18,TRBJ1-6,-,TGTGCCAGCTCAGAGGATCTAGCAGGGGTCACCCTCCACTTT,CASSEDLAGVTLHF
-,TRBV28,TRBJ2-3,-,TGTGCCAGCAGTTTCACGGGAGCAGATACGCAGTATTTT,CASSFTGADTQYF
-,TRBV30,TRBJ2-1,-,TGTGCCTGGAGTGTAAGGGGTAATGAGCAGTTCTTC,CAWSVRGNEQFF
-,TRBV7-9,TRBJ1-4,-,TGTGCCAGCCTAGGCGAAAAACTGTTTTTT,CASLGEKLFF
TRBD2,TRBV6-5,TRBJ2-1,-,TGTGCCACGGGGTGGACTAGCGGGATCAATGAGCAGTTCTTC,CATGWTSGINEQFF
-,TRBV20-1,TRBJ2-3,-,TGCAGTGCTAGTTCCCAGGATTTT,CSASSQDF
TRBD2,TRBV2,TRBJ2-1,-,TGTGCCAGCAGTGAATTCGGGACTAGTCTCAATGAGCAGTTCTTC,CASSEFGTSLNEQFF
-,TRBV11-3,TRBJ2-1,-,TGTGCCAGCAGCCCCGGGACAAAGAATGAGCAGTTCTTC,CASSPGTKNEQFF
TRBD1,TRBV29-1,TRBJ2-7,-,TGCAGCGCGCGACCGGGACAGGACCCCTACGAGCAGTACTTC,CSARPGQDPYEQYF
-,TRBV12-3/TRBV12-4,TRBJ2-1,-,TGTGCCAGCAGTTTAATTGTCGGGGGGCAGTTCTTC,CASSLIVGGQFF
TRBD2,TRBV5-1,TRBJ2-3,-,TGCGCCAGCAGCTTGGTTTCCGGGAGGGCCACAGATACGCAGTATTTT,CASSLVSGRATDTQYF
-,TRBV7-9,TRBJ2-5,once,TGTGCCAGCAGCTCATTAGCCCGAGAGACCCAGTACTTC,CASSSLARETQYF
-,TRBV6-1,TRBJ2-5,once,TGTGCCAGCAGTGAAGCGAGGTTTGAGACCCAGTACTTC,CASSEARFETQYF
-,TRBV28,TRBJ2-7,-,TGTGCCAGCAGCCCCTTATCAGGGGGGACCTACGAGCAGTACTTC,CASSPLSGGTYEQYF
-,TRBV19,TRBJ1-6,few,TGTGCCAGTAGTATCGCGAACAGGGAACCCTATCTTTCACCCCTCCACTTT,CASSIANREPYLSPLHF
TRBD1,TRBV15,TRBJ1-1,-,TGTGCCACCAGCAGAGCCGGGACAGGGGGCACTGAAGCTTTCTTT,CATSRAGTGGTEAFF
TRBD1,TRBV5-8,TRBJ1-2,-,TGTGCCAGCAGCTTGGCCCCCGGGACAGGGGTAATGGGCTACACCTTC,CASSLAPGTGVMGYTF
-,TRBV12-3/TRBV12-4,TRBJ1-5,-,TGTGCCAGCAGCCGGGAGGGGTCCCAGCATTTT,CASSREGSQHF
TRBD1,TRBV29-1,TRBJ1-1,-,TGCAGCGCCTCTAGACAGGGGAACACTGAAGCTTTCTTT,CSASRQGNTEAFF
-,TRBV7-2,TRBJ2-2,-,TGTGCCAGCATCGGCAGGAGGGAGCTGTTTTTT,CASIGRRELFF
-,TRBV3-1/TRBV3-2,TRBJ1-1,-,TGTGCCAGCAGCCTAGAGGACGGGATGAACACTGAAGCTTTCTTT,CASSLEDGMNTEAFF
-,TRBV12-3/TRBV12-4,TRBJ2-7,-,TGTGCCAGCAGTGGGACTGCCCTCGAGCAGTACTTC,CASSGTALEQYF
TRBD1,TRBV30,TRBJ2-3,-,TGTGCCTGGAACCCGACAGGGAGCACAGATACGCAGTATTTT,CAWNPTGSTDTQYF
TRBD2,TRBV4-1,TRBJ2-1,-,TGCGCCAGCAGCCAAGTCCCGGGGGGTAGCGGTGAGCAGTTCTTC,CASSQVPGGSGEQFF
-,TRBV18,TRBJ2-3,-,TGTGCCAGCTCACCGACCGGGTTCACAGATACGCAGTATTTT,CASSPTGFTDTQYF
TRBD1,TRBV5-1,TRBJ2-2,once,TGCGCCAGCAGCTTGGGGACAGGGGGATACACCGGGGAGCTGTTTTTT,CASSLGTGGYTGELFF
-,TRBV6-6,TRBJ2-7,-,TGTGCCAGCAGTTCTACCTACGAGCAGTACTTC,CASSSTYEQYF
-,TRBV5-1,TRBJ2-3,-,TGCGCCAGCAGCTTGGCCCTACCCCGGGATACGCAGTATTTT,CASSLALPRDTQYF
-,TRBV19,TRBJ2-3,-,TGTGCCAGTAGTATAGAACAGTCAGATACGCAGTATTTT,CASSIEQSDTQYF
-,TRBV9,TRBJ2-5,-,TGTGCCAGCAGCGTGGGGACTCACACACAAGAGACCCAGTACTTC,CASSVGTHTQETQYF
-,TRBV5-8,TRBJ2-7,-,TGTGCCAGCAGCTTAGGCGGGGACTACGAGCAGTACTTC,CASSLGGDYEQYF
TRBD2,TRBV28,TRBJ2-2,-,TGTGCCAGCAGTTCCCGGACGGGCGGGAGGACCGGGGAGCTGTTTTTT,CASSSRTGGRTGELFF
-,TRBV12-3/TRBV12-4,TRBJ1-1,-,TGTGCCACCTCAACAGGGTTCAGAACTGAAGCTTTCTTT,CATSTGFRTEAFF
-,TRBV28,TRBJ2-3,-,TGTGCCAGCCGAGGGCTGGGGGGAGATACGCAGTATTTT,CASRGLGGDTQYF